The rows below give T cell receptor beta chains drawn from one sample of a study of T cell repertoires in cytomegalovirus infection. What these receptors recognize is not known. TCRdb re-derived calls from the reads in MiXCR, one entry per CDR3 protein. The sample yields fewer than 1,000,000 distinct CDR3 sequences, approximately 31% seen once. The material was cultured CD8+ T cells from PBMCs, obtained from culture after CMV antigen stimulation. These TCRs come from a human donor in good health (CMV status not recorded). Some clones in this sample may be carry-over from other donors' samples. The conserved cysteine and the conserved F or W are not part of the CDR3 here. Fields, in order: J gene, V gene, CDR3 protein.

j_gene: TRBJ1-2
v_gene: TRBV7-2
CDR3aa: ASKLTTGGANYGYT

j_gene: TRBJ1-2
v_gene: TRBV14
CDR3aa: ASSRVPADNYGYT

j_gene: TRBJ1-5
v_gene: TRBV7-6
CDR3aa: ASSRLGPFQPQH

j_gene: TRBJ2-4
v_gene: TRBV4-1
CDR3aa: ASSHAPGGLNIQY

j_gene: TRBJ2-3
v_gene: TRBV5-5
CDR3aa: ASSPTFFTDTQY

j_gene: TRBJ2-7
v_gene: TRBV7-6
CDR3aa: ASTPMPGPYEQY

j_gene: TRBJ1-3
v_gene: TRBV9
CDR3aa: ATAEDSGNTIY

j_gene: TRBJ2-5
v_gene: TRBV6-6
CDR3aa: ASSYSSQRREYQEIMTQY

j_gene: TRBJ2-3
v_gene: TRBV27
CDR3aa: ASSLQTLGDTDTQY

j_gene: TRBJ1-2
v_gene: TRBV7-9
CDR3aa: ASSLRPDRDNYGYT

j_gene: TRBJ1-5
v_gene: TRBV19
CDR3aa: ASSEQSYSNQPQH

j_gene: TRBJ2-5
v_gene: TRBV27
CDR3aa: ASRIAGGRETQY

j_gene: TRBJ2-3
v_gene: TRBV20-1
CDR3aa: SANNPGRDTDTQY

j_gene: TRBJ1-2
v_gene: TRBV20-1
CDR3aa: SATAGFYGYT

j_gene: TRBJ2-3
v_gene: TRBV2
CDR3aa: ASIQGRDTQY

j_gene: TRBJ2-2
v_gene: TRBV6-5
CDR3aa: ASSYSWTGNTGELF

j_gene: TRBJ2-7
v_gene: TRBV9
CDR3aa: ASSGRDRTYEQY

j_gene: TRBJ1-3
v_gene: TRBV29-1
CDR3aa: SVVGGSSGNTIY

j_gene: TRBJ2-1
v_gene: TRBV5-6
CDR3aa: ASSAAQVFPNEQF

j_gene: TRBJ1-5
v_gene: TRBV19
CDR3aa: ASSIDFGPRSQPQH

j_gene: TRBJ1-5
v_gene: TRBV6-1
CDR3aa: ASSYSGQANQPQH

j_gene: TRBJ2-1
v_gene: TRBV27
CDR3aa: ASRPGGTGNEQF

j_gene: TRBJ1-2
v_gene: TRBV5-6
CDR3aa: ASGGNYYGYT

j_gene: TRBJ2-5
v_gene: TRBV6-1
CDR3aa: ASSELAGARGKETQY

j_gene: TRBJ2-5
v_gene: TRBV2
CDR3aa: ASRTSGGRQETQY

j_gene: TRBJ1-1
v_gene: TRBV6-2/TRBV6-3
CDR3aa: ASSLPQVHEEARAF

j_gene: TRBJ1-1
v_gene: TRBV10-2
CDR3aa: ASSEYRGQKNTEAF

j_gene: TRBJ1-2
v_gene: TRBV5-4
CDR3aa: ASSLDGPKGGYT

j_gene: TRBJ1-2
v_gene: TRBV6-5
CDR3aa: ASRGLGANYGYT